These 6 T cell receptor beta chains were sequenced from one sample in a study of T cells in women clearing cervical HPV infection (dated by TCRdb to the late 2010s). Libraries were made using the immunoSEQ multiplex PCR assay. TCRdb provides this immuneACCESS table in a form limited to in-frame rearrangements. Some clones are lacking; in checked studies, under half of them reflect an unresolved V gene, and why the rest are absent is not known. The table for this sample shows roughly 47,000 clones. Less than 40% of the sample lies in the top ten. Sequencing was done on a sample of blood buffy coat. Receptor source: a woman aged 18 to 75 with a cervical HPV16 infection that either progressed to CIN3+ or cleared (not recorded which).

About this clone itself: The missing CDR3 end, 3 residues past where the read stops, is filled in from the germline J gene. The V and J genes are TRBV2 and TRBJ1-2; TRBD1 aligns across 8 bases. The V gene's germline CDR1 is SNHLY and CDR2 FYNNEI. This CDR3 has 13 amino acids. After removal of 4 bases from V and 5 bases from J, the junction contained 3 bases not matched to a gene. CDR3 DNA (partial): TGTGCCAGCAGTGCGACAGGGGCGTATGGC. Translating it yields CASSATGAYG. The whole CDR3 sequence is CASSATGAYGYTF.

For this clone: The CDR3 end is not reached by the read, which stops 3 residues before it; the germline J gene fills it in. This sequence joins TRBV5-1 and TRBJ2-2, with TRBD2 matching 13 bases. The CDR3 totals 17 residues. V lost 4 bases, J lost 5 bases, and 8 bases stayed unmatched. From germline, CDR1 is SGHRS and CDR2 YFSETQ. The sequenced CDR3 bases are TGCGCCAGCAGCGAACAGGGACTAGCGGGACATACCGGGGAG. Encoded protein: CASSEQGLAGHTGE. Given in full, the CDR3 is CASSEQGLAGHTGELFF. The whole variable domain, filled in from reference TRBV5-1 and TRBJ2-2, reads KAGVTQTPRYLIKTRGQQVTLSCSPISGHRSVSWYQQTPGQGLQFLFEYFSETQRNKGNFPGRFSGRQFSNSRSEMNVSTLELGDSALYLCASSEQGLAGHTGELFFGEGSRLTVL.

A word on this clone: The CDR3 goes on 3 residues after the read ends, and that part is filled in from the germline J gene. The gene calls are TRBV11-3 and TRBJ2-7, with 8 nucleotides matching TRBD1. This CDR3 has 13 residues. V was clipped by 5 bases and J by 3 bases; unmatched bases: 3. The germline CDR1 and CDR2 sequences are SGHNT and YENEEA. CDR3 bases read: TGTGCCAGCAGCCCAGGGGGCCACTACGAG. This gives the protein CASSPGGHYE. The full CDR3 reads CASSPGGHYEQYF.

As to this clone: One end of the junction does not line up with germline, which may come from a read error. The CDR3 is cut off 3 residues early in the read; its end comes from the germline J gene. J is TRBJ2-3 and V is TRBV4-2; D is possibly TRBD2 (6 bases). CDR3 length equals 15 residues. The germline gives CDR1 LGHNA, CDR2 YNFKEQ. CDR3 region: CASSQVSGTTDTQYF. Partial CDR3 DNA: TGCGCCAGCAGCCAAGTTAGCGGAACAACAGATACG.

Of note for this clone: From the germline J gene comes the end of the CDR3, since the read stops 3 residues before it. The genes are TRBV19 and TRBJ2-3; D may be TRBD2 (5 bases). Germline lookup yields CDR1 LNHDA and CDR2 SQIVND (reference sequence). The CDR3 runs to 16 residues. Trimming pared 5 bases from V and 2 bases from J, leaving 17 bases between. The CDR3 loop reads CASSSLAGPFTDTQYF. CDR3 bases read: TGTGCCAGTAGTTCCCTGGCGGGCCCTTTCACAGATACG.

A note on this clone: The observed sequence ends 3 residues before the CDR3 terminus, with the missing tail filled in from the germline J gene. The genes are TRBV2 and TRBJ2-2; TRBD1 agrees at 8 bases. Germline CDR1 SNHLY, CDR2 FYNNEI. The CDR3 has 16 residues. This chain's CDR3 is CARDRAGRSGANVLFF. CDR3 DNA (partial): TGTGCCAGGGACAGGGCTGGTCGCTCTGGGGCCAACGTG. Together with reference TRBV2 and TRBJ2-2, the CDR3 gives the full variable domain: EPEVTQTPSHQVTQMGQEVILRCVPISNHLYFYWYRQILGQKVEFLVSFYNNEISEKSEIFDDQFSVERPDGSNFTLKIRSTKLEDSAMYFCARDRAGRSGANVLFFGEGSRLTVL.